Below are 29 T cell receptor beta chains sequenced from a single sample in a study of shared clonotypes between healthy human individuals. Profiling relied on immunoSEQ multiplex PCR, and the TCRdb table lists in-frame clones only, not all of them. The sample has fewer than 3 million clones; 80% to 95% are singletons. Sequencing input: naive CD4+ T cells from PBMCs. Indicated subset: CD45RA+ positively selected. The receptors here all came from a young man in good health. Some clones in this sample may be carry-over from other donors' samples.

This chain joins TRBV4-1 and TRBJ2-3, with TRBD2 matching 8 bases. The CDR3 contains 19 residues. Germline-derived CDR1 and CDR2 are MGHRA and YSYEKL. Germline trimming cut 2 bases from V and 4 bases from J; bases unmatched to any gene: 17. The CDR3 DNA reads as TGCGCCAGCAGCCAAACGATTTACCGGACTAGCCGCGACTCAGATACGCAGTATTTT. Encoded protein: CASSQTIYRTSRDSDTQYF.

This rearrangement joins TRBV5-6 to TRBJ2-1; 11 nucleotides align to TRBD2. This CDR3 has 15 residues. Looked up from germline, CDR1 is SGHDT and CDR2 is YYEEEE. After removal of 4 bases from V and 4 bases from J, the junction contained 4 bases not matched to a gene. The CDR3 DNA is TGTGCCAGCAGCCAGGGACTAGCGGATTACAATGAGCAGTTCTTC. Translated, it gives CASSQGLADYNEQFF. The full variable domain, in which reference TRBV5-6 and TRBJ2-1 provide the parts outside the CDR3, is DAGVTQSPTHLIKTRGQQVTLRCSPKSGHDTVSWYQQALGQGPQFIFQYYEEEERQRGNFPDRFSGHQFPNYSSELNVNALLLGDSALYLCASSQGLADYNEQFFGPGTRLTVL.

The chain recombines TRBV7-9 with TRBJ2-2; D is unresolved. This CDR3 region has 16 residues. Germline CDR1 and CDR2: SEHNR and FQNEAQ (reference sequence). The germline V and J ends were trimmed by 6 bases and 2 bases, with 16 bases remaining between them. The CDR3 is CASSPFFRLNTGELFF. CDR3 coding DNA: TGTGCCAGCAGTCCATTTTTTAGGCTAAACACCGGGGAGCTGTTTTTT.

Details on this clone: Other DNA variants within this sample encode the same CDR3. The chain joins TRBV5-1 to TRBJ1-4, with 8 bases matching TRBD1. This CDR3 contains 14 residues. V was clipped by 2 bases and J by 8 bases; unmatched bases: 5. The germline V gene has CDR1 SGHRS and CDR2 YFSETQ. CDR3 sequence (DNA): TGCGCCAGCAGCTTCGGGACAGGAGGGGAAAAACTGTTTTTT. Protein product: CASSFGTGGEKLFF.

Regarding this clone: Other DNA sequences in the sample encode the same CDR3. This chain connects TRBV29-1 to TRBJ2-3; TRBD2 might be the D (6 bases). CDR1 is SQVTM and CDR2 is ANQGSEA in the germline V gene. The CDR3 covers 12 residues. V lost 3 bases to trimming and J lost 3 bases, with 7 bases between them. In DNA, the CDR3 is TGCAGCGTTGAGGGGGGAACAGATACGCAGTATTTT. Protein product: CSVEGGTDTQYF.

The CDR3 reads CASSLPGTGGNTIYF. For the CDR3, the DNA is TGTGCCAGCAGTTTACCCGGGACAGGTGGAAACACCATATATTTT. The genes are TRBV28 and TRBJ1-3, with 8 bases fitting TRBD1. This CDR3 region has 15 residues. V shed 2 bases and J 3 bases; nucleotides not matched to a gene: 3. CDR1 and CDR2 from the germline V gene are MDHEN and SYDVKM.

About this clone: The sample contains more than one DNA sequence encoding this CDR3. This sequence joins TRBV11-2 and TRBJ1-3, with no clear D. The CDR3 is 12 amino acids. Germline values: CDR1 SGHAT, CDR2 FQNNGV. V was trimmed by 5 bases and J by 3 bases, leaving 5 bases between them. DNA for the CDR3: TGTGCCAGCAGCCCCAGTGGAAACACCATATATTTT. Protein: CASSPSGNTIYF. The variable domain in full, with the rest retrieved from reference TRBV11-2 and TRBJ1-3, is EAGVAQSPRYKIIEKRQSVAFWCNPISGHATLYWYQQILGQGPKLLIQFQNNGVVDDSQLPKDRFSAERLKGVDSTLKIQPAKLEDSAVYLCASSPSGNTIYFGEGSWLTVV.

This clone was detected only a few times. The chain couples TRBV29-1 to TRBJ1-2; no reliable D call. This CDR3 region has 8 residues. The V end was cut by 7 bases, the J end by 5 bases, with 2 bases between. Germline V gene sequence: CDR1 SQVTM, CDR2 ANQGSEA. The CDR3 spells CSAYGYTF. CDR3 nucleotide sequence: TGCAGCGCTTATGGCTACACCTTC.

V and J are TRBV9 and TRBJ2-2; D not certain. V gave up 7 bases and J gave up 6 bases, with 19 bases separating them. Germline V gives CDR1 SGDLS, CDR2 YYNGEE. The CDR3 length is 15 residues. The CDR3 DNA sequence: TGTGCCAGCCATTTCGGGCCACTTCATCCCGGGGAGCTGTTTTTT. Its protein product is CASHFGPLHPGELFF.

The chain uses TRBV9 and TRBJ2-1; TRBD2 agrees at 12 bases. The ends lost 6 bases at V and 2 bases at J; junction bases unmatched: 3. The CDR3 sequence is 15 residues long. From germline, CDR1 is SGDLS and CDR2 YYNGEE. The CDR3 here is CASTRTSGAYNEQFF. As DNA, the CDR3 is TGTGCCAGCACCCGGACTAGCGGGGCCTACAATGAGCAGTTCTTC.

This clone came up once. The rearrangement links TRBV21-1 to TRBJ2-5; the table's D gene call, TRBD1, was not cross checked with the DNA. TRBV21-1 is a listed pseudogene. The CDR3 sequence is 15 residues long. The CDR3 loop is CASSTGTDRQETQYF. In nucleotides, the CDR3 is TGTGCCAGCAGCACCGGGACAGATCGCCAAGAGACCCAGTACTTC.

The chain uses TRBV28 and TRBJ1-2; unclear D gene. Looked up from germline, CDR1 is MDHEN and CDR2 is SYDVKM. Trimming left V 2 bases short and J 5 bases short, with 6 bases between. CDR3 length: 12 amino acids. CDR3 sequence (DNA): TGTGCCAGCAGTTTAAATACATATGGCTACACCTTC. Its protein product is CASSLNTYGYTF.

The V call is TRBV30, the J call TRBJ1-5; the D gene is possibly TRBD1 (5 bases). V was cut by 0 bases and J by 8 bases, with 23 bases left in between. The length of the CDR3 is 17 residues. Germline V gives CDR1 GTSNPN, CDR2 SVGIG (reference sequence). CDR3 amino acids: CAWSVGTNPTSGKPQHF. The CDR3 DNA follows: TGTGCCTGGAGTGTGGGGACCAACCCCACCTCGGGTAAGCCCCAGCATTTT.

The rearrangement links TRBV18 to TRBJ2-7; 11 nucleotides align to TRBD2. Germline trimming cut 6 bases from V and 7 bases from J; bases unmatched to any gene: 11. This CDR3 region has 15 residues. Germline V gene sequence: CDR1 KGHSH, CDR2 LQKENI. CDR3 sequence: CASSRTSGSESEQYF. The CDR3, as DNA: TGTGCCAGCTCTCGAACTAGCGGGAGTGAAAGTGAGCAGTACTTC.

The CDR3 region is CASSSGTDTDTQYF. CDR3 sequence (DNA): TGTGCCAGCAGCTCCGGGACCGACACAGATACGCAGTATTTT. The chain employs TRBV5-4 and TRBJ2-3, with D tentatively TRBD1 or TRBD2 (5 bases each). The CDR3 is 14 amino acids. V was pared by 3 bases and J by 2 bases, with 10 bases between. CDR1 is SGHNT and CDR2 is YYREEE in the germline V gene (reference sequence).

The CDR3 DNA follows: TGTGCCAGCACCTATGGACCCGACTATGGCTACACCTTC. This gives the protein CASTYGPDYGYTF. The V call is TRBV6-1, the J call TRBJ1-2; D ambiguous. V was shortened by 7 bases and J by 3 bases, with 12 bases between the two germline ends. CDR1 and CDR2 (germline): MNHNS, SASEGT. The CDR3 loop spans 13 amino acids.

This chain uses TRBV5-4 with TRBJ2-7, with D possibly TRBD2 on 7 matching bases. There are 14 residues in the CDR3. Trimming removed 5 bases at V and 3 bases at J, with 15 bases between. In germline, CDR1 is SGHNT, CDR2 YYREEE (reference sequence). CDR3 DNA sequence: TGTGCCAGCAGGGGGGGGACAAACAACTACGAGCAGTACTTC. Translated: CASRGGTNNYEQYF.

Remarks on this clone: Different DNA sequences within this sample yield the same CDR3. This chain's CDR3 is CASSSSGTNTGELFF. CDR3 nucleotides: TGCGCCAGCAGCTCTAGCGGAACGAACACCGGGGAGCTGTTTTTT. The J gene is TRBJ2-2, the V gene TRBV5-1, with TRBD2 identical over 7 bases. V shed 3 bases, J shed 0 bases, and the junction held 2 bases outside the gene matches. Looked up from germline, CDR1 is SGHRS and CDR2 is YFSETQ. The CDR3 sequence is 15 residues long.

Points on this clone: This sample includes further DNA sequences coding for the same CDR3. The rearrangement links TRBV5-1 to TRBJ1-2; 9 bases fit TRBD1. The CDR3 spans 14 residues. With 3 bases clipped from V and 5 bases from J, the junction kept 5 bases outside the gene matches. Germline-derived CDR1 and CDR2 are SGHRS and YFSETQ. CDR3 nucleotide sequence: TGCGCCAGCAGCTCATCCGGGACAGGGTATGGCTACACCTTC. Translation: CASSSSGTGYGYTF.

This chain uses TRBV7-9 with TRBJ1-1, with unresolved D. The CDR3 loop spans 15 amino acids. CDR1 and CDR2 from the germline V gene are SEHNR and FQNEAQ (reference sequence). V gave up 1 base and J gave up 3 bases, with 12 bases separating them. The CDR3 loop is CASSLGPLTDTEAFF. The CDR3 nucleotides read TGTGCCAGCAGCTTAGGGCCGCTAACTGACACTGAAGCTTTCTTT.

V and J are TRBV14 and TRBJ2-5; either TRBD1 or TRBD2 may fit D (5 bases each). This CDR3 comprises 19 residues. The ends were cut back, 0 bases at V and 3 bases at J, with 23 bases in the middle. The V gene's germline CDR1 is SGHDN and CDR2 FVKESK. CDR3 nucleotide sequence: TGTGCCAGCAGCCAAGATCATCCAGGGAGCGTATTGATCGAAGAGACCCAGTACTTC. Its translation is CASSQDHPGSVLIEETQYF. Full variable domain (remainder filled in from reference TRBV14 and TRBJ2-5): EAGVTQFPSHSVIEKGQTVTLRCDPISGHDNLYWYRRVMGKEIKFLLHFVKESKQDESGMPNNRFLAERTGGTYSTLKVQPAELEDSGVYFCASSQDHPGSVLIEETQYFGPGTRLLVL.

The chain employs TRBV5-1 and TRBJ2-7; 8 bases are shared with TRBD2. CDR1 is SGHRS and CDR2 is YFSETQ in the germline V gene. Germline trimming cut 4 bases from V and 1 base from J; bases unmatched to any gene: 10. The CDR3 length is 16 residues. The CDR3 region is CASSPSIAGFSYEQYF. CDR3 sequence (DNA): TGCGCCAGCAGCCCTTCTATAGCGGGATTTTCCTACGAGCAGTACTTC.

This chain uses TRBV28 with TRBJ2-1; TRBD1 agrees at 8 bases. The CDR3 totals 14 residues. The germline V gene has CDR1 MDHEN and CDR2 SYDVKM. Trimming at V came to 7 bases and at J to 9 bases, leaving 11 bases not matched to a gene. The CDR3 DNA sequence: TGTGCCAGCACTCTTAGACAGGGGTCGGGTGAGCAGTTCTTC. Encoded protein: CASTLRQGSGEQFF.

The V call is TRBV9, the J call TRBJ2-3; 10 bases are a match to TRBD2. After removal of 3 bases from V and 3 bases from J, the junction contained 10 bases not matched to a gene. Per the germline V gene, CDR1 is SGDLS and CDR2 is YYNGEE. The CDR3 length is 17 residues. CDR3 loop: CASSATSSGSSTDTQYF. DNA for the CDR3: TGTGCCAGCAGCGCGACGTCTAGCGGGAGTTCGACAGATACGCAGTATTTT.

For this clone: This sample includes further DNA sequences coding for the same CDR3. The rearrangement uses TRBV5-1 and TRBJ2-5; 8 bases agree with TRBD1. Germline V gene sequence: CDR1 SGHRS, CDR2 YFSETQ. Germline trimming cut 1 base from V and 3 bases from J; bases unmatched to any gene: 2. The CDR3 loop spans 14 amino acids. CDR3 loop: CASSLSTGEETQYF. The DNA for the CDR3 is TGCGCCAGCAGCTTGTCGACAGGGGAAGAGACCCAGTACTTC.

The rearrangement links TRBV27 to TRBJ2-1; 11 positions match TRBD2. The germline CDR1 and CDR2 sequences are MNHEY and SMNVEV (reference sequence). The V segment lost 6 bases and the J segment 14 bases; nucleotides outside the gene matches: 12. This CDR3 is built from 14 residues. In DNA form, the CDR3 reads TGTGCCAGCAGGACCAATAAACAACTAGCGGGAGAGTTCTTC. Translating gives CASRTNKQLAGEFF.

V and J are TRBV2 and TRBJ2-7; 11 bases match TRBD1. The germline V gene encodes CDR1 SNHLY and CDR2 FYNNEI. CDR3 size: 16 residues. After removal of 3 bases from V and 2 bases from J, the junction contained 6 bases not matched to a gene. The CDR3 sequence: CASSEGGQGATYEQYF. CDR3 bases: TGTGCCAGCAGTGAGGGTGGACAGGGGGCTACCTACGAGCAGTACTTC.

The chain uses TRBV6-6 and TRBJ2-7; the D gene is possibly TRBD2 (5 bases). V shed 5 bases and J shed 5 bases, with 7 bases lying between them. In germline, CDR1 is MNHNY, CDR2 SVGAGI (reference sequence). The CDR3 is 11 residues long. Here the CDR3 reads CASSTGNEQYF. In DNA, the CDR3 is TGTGCCAGCAGTACGGGGAACGAGCAGTACTTC.

This clone appeared once. The chain recombines TRBV9 with TRBJ2-6; TRBD1 is a possible D gene (5 bases). The CDR3 has 16 amino acids. Per germline, CDR1 SGDLS and CDR2 YYNGEE. The V end lost 0 bases, the J end lost 3 bases, and 10 bases lay between the germline ends. The CDR3 here is CASSVVLQGGANVLTF. The CDR3 region has the DNA TGTGCCAGCAGCGTAGTATTGCAGGGTGGGGCCAACGTCCTGACTTTC.